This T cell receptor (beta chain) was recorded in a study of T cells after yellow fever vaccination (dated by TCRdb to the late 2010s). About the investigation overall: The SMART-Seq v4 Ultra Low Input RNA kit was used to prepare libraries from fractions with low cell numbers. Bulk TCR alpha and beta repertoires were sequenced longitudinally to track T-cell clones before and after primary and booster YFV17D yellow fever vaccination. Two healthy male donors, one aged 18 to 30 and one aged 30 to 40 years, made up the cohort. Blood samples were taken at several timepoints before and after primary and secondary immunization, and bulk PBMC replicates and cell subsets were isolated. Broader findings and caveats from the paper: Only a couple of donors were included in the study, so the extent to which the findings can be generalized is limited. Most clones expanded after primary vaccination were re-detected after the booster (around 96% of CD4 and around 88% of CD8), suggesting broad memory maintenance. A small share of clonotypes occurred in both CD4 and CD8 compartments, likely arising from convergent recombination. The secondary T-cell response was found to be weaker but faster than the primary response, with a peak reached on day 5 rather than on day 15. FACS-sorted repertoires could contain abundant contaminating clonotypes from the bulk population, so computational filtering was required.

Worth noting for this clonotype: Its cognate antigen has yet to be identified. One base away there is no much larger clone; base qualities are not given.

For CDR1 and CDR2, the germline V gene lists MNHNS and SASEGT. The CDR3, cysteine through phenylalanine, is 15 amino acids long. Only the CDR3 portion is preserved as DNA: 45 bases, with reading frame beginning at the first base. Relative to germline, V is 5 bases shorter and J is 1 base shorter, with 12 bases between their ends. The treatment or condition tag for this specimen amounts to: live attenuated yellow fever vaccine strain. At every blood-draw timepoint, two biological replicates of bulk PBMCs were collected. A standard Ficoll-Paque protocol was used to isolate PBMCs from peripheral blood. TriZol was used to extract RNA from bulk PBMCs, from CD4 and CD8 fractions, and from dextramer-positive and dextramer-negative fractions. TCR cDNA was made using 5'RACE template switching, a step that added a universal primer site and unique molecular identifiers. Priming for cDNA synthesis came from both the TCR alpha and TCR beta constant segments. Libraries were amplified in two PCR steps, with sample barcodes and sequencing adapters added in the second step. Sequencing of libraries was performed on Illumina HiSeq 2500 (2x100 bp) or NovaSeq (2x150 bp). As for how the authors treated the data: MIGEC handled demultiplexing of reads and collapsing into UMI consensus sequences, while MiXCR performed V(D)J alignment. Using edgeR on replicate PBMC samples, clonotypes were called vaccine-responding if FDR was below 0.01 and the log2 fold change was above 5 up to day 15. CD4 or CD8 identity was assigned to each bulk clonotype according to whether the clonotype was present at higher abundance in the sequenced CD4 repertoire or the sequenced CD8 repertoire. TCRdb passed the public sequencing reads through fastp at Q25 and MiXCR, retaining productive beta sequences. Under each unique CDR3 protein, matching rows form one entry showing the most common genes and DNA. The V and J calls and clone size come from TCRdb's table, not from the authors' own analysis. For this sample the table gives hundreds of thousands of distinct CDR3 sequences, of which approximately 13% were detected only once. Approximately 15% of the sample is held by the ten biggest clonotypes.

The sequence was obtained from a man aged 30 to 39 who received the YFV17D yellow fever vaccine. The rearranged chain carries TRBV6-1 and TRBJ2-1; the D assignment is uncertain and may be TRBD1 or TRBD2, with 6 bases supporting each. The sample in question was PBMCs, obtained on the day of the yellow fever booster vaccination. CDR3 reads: CASSRGVPSYNEQFF. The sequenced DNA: TGTGCCAGCAGTAGGGGGGTTCCGTCCTACAATGAGCAGTTCTTC.